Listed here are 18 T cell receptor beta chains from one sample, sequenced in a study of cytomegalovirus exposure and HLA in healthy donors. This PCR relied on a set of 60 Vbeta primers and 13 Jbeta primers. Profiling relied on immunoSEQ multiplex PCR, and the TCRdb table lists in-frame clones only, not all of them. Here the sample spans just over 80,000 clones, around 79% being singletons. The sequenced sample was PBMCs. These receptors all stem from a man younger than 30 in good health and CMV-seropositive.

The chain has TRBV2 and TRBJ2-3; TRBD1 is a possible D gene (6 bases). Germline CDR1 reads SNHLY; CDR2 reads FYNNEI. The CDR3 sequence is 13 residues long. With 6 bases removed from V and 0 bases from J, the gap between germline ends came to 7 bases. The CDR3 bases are TGTGCCAGCAGCGGACAGAGCACAGATACGCAGTATTTT. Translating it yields CASSGQSTDTQYF.

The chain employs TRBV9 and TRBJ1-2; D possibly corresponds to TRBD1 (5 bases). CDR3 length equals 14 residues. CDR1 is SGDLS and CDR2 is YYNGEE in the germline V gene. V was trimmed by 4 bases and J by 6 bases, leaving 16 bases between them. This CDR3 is CASSPRGGVNGYTF. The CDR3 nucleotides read TGTGCCAGCAGCCCCCGGGGGGGGGTCAATGGCTACACCTTC.

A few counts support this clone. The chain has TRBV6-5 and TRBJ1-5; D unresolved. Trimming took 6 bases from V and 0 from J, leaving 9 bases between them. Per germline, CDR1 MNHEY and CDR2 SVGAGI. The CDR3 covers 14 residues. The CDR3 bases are TGTGCCAGCAGGGACTCCGATAGCAATCAGCCCCAGCATTTT. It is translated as CASRDSDSNQPQHF.

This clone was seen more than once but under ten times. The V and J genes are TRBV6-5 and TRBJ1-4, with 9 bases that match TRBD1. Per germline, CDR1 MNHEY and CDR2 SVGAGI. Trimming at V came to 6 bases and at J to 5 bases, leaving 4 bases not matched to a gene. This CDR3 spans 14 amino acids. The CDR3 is CASRRQGVNEKLFF. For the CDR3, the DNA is TGTGCCAGCAGGCGACAGGGGGTGAATGAAAAACTGTTTTTT.

The CDR3 loop is CASLGGRNTGELFF. The DNA for the CDR3 is TGTGCCAGCCTTGGGGGGAGGAACACCGGGGAGCTGTTTTTT. This rearrangement joins TRBV27 to TRBJ2-2, with a weak D call TRBD2 (6 bases). The CDR3 consists of 14 residues. Germline V gene lookup returns CDR1 MNHEY and CDR2 SMNVEV (reference sequence). The V end lost 8 bases, the J end lost 1 base, and 11 bases lay between the germline ends.

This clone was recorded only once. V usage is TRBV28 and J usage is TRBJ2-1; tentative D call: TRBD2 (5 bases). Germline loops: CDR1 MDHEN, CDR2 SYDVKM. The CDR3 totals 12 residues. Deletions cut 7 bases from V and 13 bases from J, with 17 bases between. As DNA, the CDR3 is TGTGCCAGCACCCCTCGGGATACTATTCAGTTCTTC. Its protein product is CASTPRDTIQFF.

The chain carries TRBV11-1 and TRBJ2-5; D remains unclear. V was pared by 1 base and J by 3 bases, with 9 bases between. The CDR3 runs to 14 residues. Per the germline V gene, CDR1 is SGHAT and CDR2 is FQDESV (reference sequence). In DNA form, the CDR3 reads TGTGCCAGCAGCTTAGTTTCGAGTAAAGAGACCCAGTACTTC. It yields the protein CASSLVSSKETQYF.

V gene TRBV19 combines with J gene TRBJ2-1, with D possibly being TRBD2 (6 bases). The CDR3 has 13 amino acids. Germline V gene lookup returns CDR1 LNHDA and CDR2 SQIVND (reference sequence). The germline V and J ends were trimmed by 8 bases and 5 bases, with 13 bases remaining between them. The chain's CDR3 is CASREKGNNEQFF. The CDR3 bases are TGTGCCAGTCGGGAGAAAGGAAACAATGAGCAGTTCTTC.

CDR3 DNA: TGTGCCAGCAGTCCACTCCCGGGAAGGAGCTCCTACAATGAGCAGTTCTTC. It translates to CASSPLPGRSSYNEQFF. This chain uses TRBV11-3 with TRBJ2-1, with a tentative D call TRBD2 (5 bases). The CDR3 totals 17 residues. Germline V gives CDR1 SGHNT, CDR2 YENEEA. Trimming left V 6 bases short and J 0 bases short, with 18 bases between.

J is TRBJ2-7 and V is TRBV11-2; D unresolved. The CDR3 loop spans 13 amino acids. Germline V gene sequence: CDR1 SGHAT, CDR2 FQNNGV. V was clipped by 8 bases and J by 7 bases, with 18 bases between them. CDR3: CASSERSPGEQYF. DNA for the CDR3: TGTGCCAGCTCTGAACGGTCCCCCGGGGAGCAGTACTTC.

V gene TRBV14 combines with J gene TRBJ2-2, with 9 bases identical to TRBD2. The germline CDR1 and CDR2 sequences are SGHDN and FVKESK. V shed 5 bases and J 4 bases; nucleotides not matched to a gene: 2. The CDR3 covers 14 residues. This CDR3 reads CASSVAGATGELFF. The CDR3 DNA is TGTGCCAGCAGCGTAGCGGGAGCCACCGGGGAGCTGTTTTTT.

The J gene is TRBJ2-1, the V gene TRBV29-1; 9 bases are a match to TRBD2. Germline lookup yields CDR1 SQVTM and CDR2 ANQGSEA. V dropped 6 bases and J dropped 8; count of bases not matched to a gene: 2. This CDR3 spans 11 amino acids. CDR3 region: CSVGLAHEQFF. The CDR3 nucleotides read TGCAGCGTGGGACTAGCCCATGAGCAGTTCTTC.

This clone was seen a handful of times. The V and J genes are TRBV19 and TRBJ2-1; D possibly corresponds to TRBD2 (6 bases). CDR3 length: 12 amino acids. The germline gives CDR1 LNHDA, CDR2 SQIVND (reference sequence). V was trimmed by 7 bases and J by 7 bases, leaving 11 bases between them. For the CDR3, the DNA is TGTGCCAGTATAGGGGCGGGAAATGAGCAGTTCTTC. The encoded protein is CASIGAGNEQFF.

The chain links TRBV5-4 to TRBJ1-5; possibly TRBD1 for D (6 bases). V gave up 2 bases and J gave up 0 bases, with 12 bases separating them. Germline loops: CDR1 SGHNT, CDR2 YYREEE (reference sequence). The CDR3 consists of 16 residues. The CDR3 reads CASSFDRFYSNQPQHF. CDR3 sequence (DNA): TGTGCCAGCAGCTTCGACAGGTTTTATAGCAATCAGCCCCAGCATTTT. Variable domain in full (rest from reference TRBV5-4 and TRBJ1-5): ETGVTQSPTHLIKTRGQQVTLRCSSQSGHNTVSWYQQALGQGPQFIFQYYREEENGRGNFPPRFSGLQFPNYSSELNVNALELDDSALYLCASSFDRFYSNQPQHFGDGTRLSIL.

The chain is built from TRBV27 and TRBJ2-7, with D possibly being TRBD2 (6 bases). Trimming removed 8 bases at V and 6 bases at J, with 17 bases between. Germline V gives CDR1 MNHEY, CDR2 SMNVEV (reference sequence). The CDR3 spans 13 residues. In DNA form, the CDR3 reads TGTGCCAGCTCCCCCCCGGGAGTTTTCGAGCAGTACTTC. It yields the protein CASSPPGVFEQYF.

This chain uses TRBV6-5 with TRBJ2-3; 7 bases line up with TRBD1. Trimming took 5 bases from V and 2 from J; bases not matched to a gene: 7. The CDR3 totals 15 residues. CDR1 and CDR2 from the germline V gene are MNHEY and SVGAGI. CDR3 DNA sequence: TGTGCCAGCAGTGCTACAGGGGCCCACACAGATACGCAGTATTTT. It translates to CASSATGAHTDTQYF.

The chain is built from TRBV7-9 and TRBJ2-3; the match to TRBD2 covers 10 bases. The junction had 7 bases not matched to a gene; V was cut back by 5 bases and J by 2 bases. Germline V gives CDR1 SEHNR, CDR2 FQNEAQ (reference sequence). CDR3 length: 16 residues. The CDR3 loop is CASSLWTSGLTDTQYF. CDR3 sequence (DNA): TGTGCCAGCAGCCTATGGACTAGCGGACTCACAGATACGCAGTATTTT.

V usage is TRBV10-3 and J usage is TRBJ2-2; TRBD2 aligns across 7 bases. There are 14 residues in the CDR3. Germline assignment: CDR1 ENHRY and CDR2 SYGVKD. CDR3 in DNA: TGTGCTGCGCAGCTGGCGGGAGAGACCGGGGAGCTGTTTTTT. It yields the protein CAAQLAGETGELFF.